Described below is a single TCR beta chain sequence and its context. TCRdb's copy holds only in-frame clones and misses some; the assay was immunoSEQ multiplex PCR. The top ten hold 3% of the sample, which has about 350,000 clones, more than 85% seen once. CDR1 is SNHLY and CDR2 is FYNNEI in the germline V gene. The CDR3 is made up of 14 amino acids. With 10 bases clipped from V and 3 bases from J, the junction kept 9 bases outside the gene matches. The data are from a study of blood T cell repertoires in COVID-19. V and J are TRBV2 and TRBJ2-7, with 10 nucleotides matching TRBD1. Sequencing used PBMCs or T cells enriched from blood (not recorded which). The TCR sequence derives from a woman younger than 45 who had recovered from COVID-19. The CDR3 nucleotides are TGTGCCATGACTTGGACAGGGGGTCGCTACGAGCAGTACTTC. This codes for CAMTWTGGRYEQYF.